Below, 18 T cell receptor beta chains from the same sample are listed, as sequenced in a study of blood T cell repertoires in COVID-19. Profiling relied on immunoSEQ multiplex PCR, and the TCRdb table lists in-frame clones only, not all of them. The repertoire holds about 120,000 clones, approximately 90% seen once, with around 30% in the top ten. Sequencing was performed on peripheral blood. These receptors were taken from a man aged 65 to 79 with active or convalescent COVID-19.

This CDR3 reads CASSGGQGANEKLFF. The CDR3 nucleotides are TGTGCCAGCAGTGGGGGACAGGGGGCAAATGAAAAACTGTTTTTT. This chain uses TRBV28 with TRBJ1-4; TRBD1 aligns across 12 bases. CDR1 is MDHEN, CDR2 SYDVKM, per germline. The CDR3 consists of 15 residues. With 5 bases clipped from V and 5 bases from J, the junction kept 3 bases outside the gene matches. Together with reference TRBV28 and TRBJ1-4, the CDR3 gives the full variable domain: DVKVTQSSRYLVKRTGEKVFLECVQDMDHENMFWYRQDPGLGLRLIYFSYDVKMKEKGDIPEGYSVSREKKERFSLILESASTNQTSMYLCASSGGQGANEKLFFGSGTQLSVL.

This clone appeared a few times. The chain uses TRBV5-1 and TRBJ2-7; no definite D call. The V gene's germline CDR1 is SGHRS and CDR2 YFSETQ. The CDR3 is 14 amino acids. V was shortened by 2 bases and J by 0 bases, with 9 bases between the two germline ends. In DNA, the CDR3 is TGCGCCAGCAGCTTAGGAGTAAGCTCCTACGAGCAGTACTTC. As protein: CASSLGVSSYEQYF.

Remarks on this clone: Different DNA sequences within this sample yield the same CDR3. The chain employs TRBV5-4 and TRBJ1-2, with D possibly being TRBD1 (6 bases). The germline V and J ends were trimmed by 0 bases and 8 bases, with 14 bases remaining between them. The CDR3 is 14 residues long. The germline CDR1 and CDR2 sequences are SGHNT and YYREEE (reference sequence). The CDR3 region has the DNA TGTGCCAGCAGCTTGGCGGGACAAACGGGGGGCTACACCTTC. It yields the protein CASSLAGQTGGYTF.

This chain joins TRBV27 and TRBJ2-4, with TRBD1 matching over 9 bases. This CDR3 is built from 14 residues. Looked up from germline, CDR1 is MNHEY and CDR2 is SMNVEV (reference sequence). J gave up 6 bases and V 6 bases, and 6 bases lay outside the gene matches. The CDR3 is CASRGTGSGNIQYF. CDR3 nucleotides: TGTGCCAGCAGGGGGACAGGGTCTGGAAACATTCAGTACTTC.

The chain links TRBV7-2 to TRBJ2-3; 9 bases match TRBD2. Germline V gene sequence: CDR1 SGHTA, CDR2 FQGNSA. CDR3 length: 15 amino acids. The V segment lost 4 bases and the J segment 2 bases; nucleotides outside the gene matches: 4. CDR3 in DNA: TGTGCCAGCAGCTCCCGACTAGCGGTCACAGATACGCAGTATTTT. This codes for CASSSRLAVTDTQYF.

The chain joins TRBV18 to TRBJ2-7; 12 positions agree with TRBD1. Germline CDR1 and CDR2: KGHSH and LQKENI. The ends lost 2 bases at V and 6 bases at J; junction bases unmatched: 2. This CDR3 has 14 residues. In DNA form, the CDR3 reads TGTGCCAGCTCACCAGGGACAGGGGGCGGCGAGCAGTACTTC. Translated: CASSPGTGGGEQYF. Together with reference TRBV18 and TRBJ2-7, the CDR3 gives the full variable domain: NAGVMQNPRHLVRRRGQEARLRCSPMKGHSHVYWYRQLPEEGLKFMVYLQKENIIDESGMPKERFSAEFPKEGPSILRIQQVVRGDSAAYFCASSPGTGGGEQYFGPGTRLTVT.

The chain carries TRBV7-8 and TRBJ1-4; no definite D call. The CDR3 loop spans 14 amino acids. Trimming pared 7 bases from V and 6 bases from J, leaving 15 bases between. Germline lookup yields CDR1 SGHVS and CDR2 FQNEAQ. In nucleotides, the CDR3 is TGTGCCAGCACCTTCTTCCAAACGGATGAAAAACTGTTTTTT. This sequence encodes CASTFFQTDEKLFF.

The gene calls are TRBV6-5 and TRBJ2-5; D perhaps matches TRBD2 (5 bases). The CDR3 runs 14 residues. CDR1 is MNHEY and CDR2 is SVGAGI in the germline V gene. The germline V and J ends were trimmed by 2 bases and 5 bases, with 12 bases remaining between them. This chain's CDR3 is CASSYRKGGETQYF. The CDR3 coding sequence is TGTGCCAGCAGTTACAGGAAGGGCGGGGAGACCCAGTACTTC.

The V gene is TRBV6-5, the J gene TRBJ2-7; TRBD1 agrees at 7 bases. The germline V gene encodes CDR1 MNHEY and CDR2 SVGAGI. There are 13 residues in the CDR3. After removal of 6 bases from V and 6 bases from J, the junction contained 8 bases not matched to a gene. CDR3 amino acids: CASSNRGLGEQYF. The CDR3 nucleotides are TGTGCCAGCAGCAACAGGGGTTTAGGCGAGCAGTACTTC.

The chain is built from TRBV5-6 and TRBJ1-2, with D perhaps TRBD1 (5 bases). Trimming removed 5 bases at V and 2 bases at J, with 10 bases between. Germline V CDR1 and CDR2: SGHDT, YYEEEE. This CDR3 comprises 13 residues. The CDR3 DNA follows: TGTGCCAGCAGTGGGGGAGGGAACTATGGCTACACCTTC. Amino acids: CASSGGGNYGYTF.

CDR3 region: CASSPRGSGRNTGELFF. Here the CDR3 DNA reads TGTGCCAGTTCCCCGCGAGGAAGCGGGAGAAACACCGGGGAGCTGTTTTTT. V usage is TRBV19 and J usage is TRBJ2-2; 8 bases align to TRBD2. The CDR3 is 17 amino acids. Per the germline V gene, CDR1 is LNHDA and CDR2 is SQIVND (reference sequence). The V gene end was trimmed by 8 bases and the J gene end by 2 bases; junction bases not matched to a gene: 13.

J is TRBJ1-2 and V is TRBV6-5; D possibly corresponds to TRBD1 (6 bases). Trimming took off 1 base at V and 8 bases at J, with 17 bases between the two ends. The germline CDR1 and CDR2 sequences are MNHEY and SVGAGI. The CDR3 sequence is 15 residues long. The CDR3 region is CASSYLTYTGTGYTF. CDR3 bases: TGTGCCAGCAGTTACTTGACCTATACAGGGACGGGCTACACCTTC.

This rearrangement joins TRBV2 to TRBJ2-2, with TRBD2 as a possible D gene (6 bases). The CDR3 is 16 amino acids. CDR1 is SNHLY, CDR2 FYNNEI, per germline. Trimming removed 6 bases at V and 4 bases at J, with 18 bases between. CDR3 loop: CASRSGGGARTGELFF. CDR3 coding DNA: TGTGCCAGCAGATCCGGCGGAGGGGCCCGCACCGGGGAGCTGTTTTTT.

The CDR3 DNA sequence: TGTGCCGGAAAAGACAGGGGGCCCTATAATTCACCCCTCCACTTT. Its translation: CAGKDRGPYNSPLHF. The chain recombines TRBV28 with TRBJ1-6; the match to TRBD1 covers 10 bases. This CDR3 comprises 15 residues. Germline CDR1 reads MDHEN; CDR2 reads SYDVKM. The junction had 6 bases not matched to a gene; V was cut back by 11 bases and J by 2 bases.

The chain couples TRBV11-2 to TRBJ2-7; 7 bases align to TRBD1. Per germline, CDR1 SGHAT and CDR2 FQNNGV. The ends lost 4 bases at V and 3 bases at J; junction bases unmatched: 6. The CDR3 has 14 residues. The CDR3 loop reads CASSSGQSNYEQYF. DNA of the CDR3: TGTGCCAGCAGCTCGGGACAGTCTAACTACGAGCAGTACTTC.

V and J are TRBV5-1 and TRBJ1-2, with D possibly matching TRBD1 (6 bases). Germline lookup yields CDR1 SGHRS and CDR2 YFSETQ. V was clipped by 2 bases and J by 4 bases, with 15 bases between them. The length of the CDR3 is 15 residues. Here the CDR3 reads CASSFSQGTIYGYTF. Written as DNA, the CDR3 is TGCGCCAGCAGCTTCTCTCAGGGGACCATCTATGGCTACACCTTC.

The chain combines TRBV15 with TRBJ2-1; no definite D call. Germline V gene data show CDR1 as LNHNV and CDR2 as YYDKDF (reference sequence). CDR3 length equals 13 residues. Trimming stripped 1 base from V and 9 bases from J, with 10 bases between. CDR3 DNA: TGTGCCACCAGCAGAGTAATAGCCAGTGAGCAGTTCTTC. It translates to CATSRVIASEQFF.

In the case of this clone: The identical CDR3 is also encoded by other nucleotide sequences in the sample. The chain uses TRBV28 and TRBJ1-6, with D possibly TRBD1 on 5 matching bases. Germline CDR1 is MDHEN and CDR2 is SYDVKM. This CDR3 is 13 amino acids long. Trimming left V 3 bases short and J 6 bases short, with 6 bases between. CDR3 region: CASSFRGNSPLHF. CDR3 nucleotides: TGTGCCAGCAGTTTTAGGGGTAATTCACCCCTCCACTTT.